Following are 4 T cell receptor beta chains from one sample sequenced in a study of OX40 agonist ivuxolimab in advanced cancers. The repertoire was sequenced with immunoSEQ multiplex PCR; TCRdb's copy has only in-frame clones and lacks some. Found here are tens of thousands of clones, 85% to 90% of them singletons; the top ten hold 1.5% to 2%. Sample: CD4+ or CD8+ T cells sorted from blood, taken in a trial of the OX40 agonist ivuxolimab. The origin of the receptors is an adult with an advanced solid tumor such as melanoma, head and neck, liver or kidney cancer.

The count of this clone is one. The V call is TRBV30, the J call TRBJ1-1; D call uncertain. Per the germline V gene, CDR1 is GTSNPN and CDR2 is SVGIG (reference sequence). There are 14 residues in the CDR3. V was pared by 0 bases and J by 0 bases, with 8 bases between. The CDR3: CAWSVLDMNTEAFF. DNA for the CDR3: TGTGCCTGGAGTGTACTGGATATGAACACTGAAGCTTTCTTT.

V and J are TRBV10-3 and TRBJ1-1, with TRBD1 matching 10 bases. CDR1 ENHRY and CDR2 SYGVKD come from the germline V gene. Trimming at V came to 3 bases and at J to 6 bases, leaving 7 bases not matched to a gene. The CDR3 consists of 15 residues. The CDR3 DNA reads as TGTGCCATCAGTGATTTGGGACAGGGGAGCTCTGAAGCTTTCTTT. It encodes CAISDLGQGSSEAFF.

The CDR3, as DNA: TGCGCCAGCAGCCCTACTAGCGGGAGGACCGGGGAGCTGTTTTTT. Encoded protein: CASSPTSGRTGELFF. The V and J genes are TRBV5-1 and TRBJ2-2; 12 nucleotides line up with TRBD2. In germline, CDR1 is SGHRS, CDR2 YFSETQ. The junction had 3 bases not matched to a gene; V was cut back by 4 bases and J by 5 bases. The CDR3 consists of 15 residues.

V is TRBV2 and J is TRBJ2-2, with D possibly TRBD2 on 5 matching bases. Germline CDR1 and CDR2: SNHLY and FYNNEI. The CDR3 sequence is 13 residues long. Trimming removed 8 bases from V and 4 bases from J, with 11 bases in between. The CDR3: CASGVGSTGELFF. The CDR3 nucleotides read TGTGCCAGCGGGGTGGGGAGCACCGGGGAGCTGTTTTTT. The full variable domain, with the rest looked up from reference TRBV2 and TRBJ2-2, is EPEVTQTPSHQVTQMGQEVILRCVPISNHLYFYWYRQILGQKVEFLVSFYNNEISEKSEIFDDQFSVERPDGSNFTLKIRSTKLEDSAMYFCASGVGSTGELFFGEGSRLTVL.